This TCR beta chain was documented in a study of blood T cell repertoires in COVID-19. Authors' processing steps: Using reference gene primer amplification, nucleated cell counts were estimated. The table came from immunoSEQ multiplex PCR; TCRdb's copy has only in-frame clones and leaves some out. The DNA gave D and trimming, while V, J and clone size come from that table. The sample contains 25,000 to 30,000 clones, 85% to 90% of which appear only once. Germline-derived CDR1 and CDR2 are SGHVS and FNYEAQ. The CDR3 has 15 amino acids. Trimming shortened V by 1 base and J by 0 bases, and 7 bases separated the two germline ends.

The material sequenced was peripheral blood. The V gene is TRBV7-6, the J gene TRBJ1-3; D uncertain. The receptor's source is a man between 65 and 79 years old with active COVID-19. For the CDR3, the DNA is TGTGCCAGCAGCTTAGACCTGGCCTCTGGAAACACCATATATTTT. This codes for CASSLDLASGNTIYF.